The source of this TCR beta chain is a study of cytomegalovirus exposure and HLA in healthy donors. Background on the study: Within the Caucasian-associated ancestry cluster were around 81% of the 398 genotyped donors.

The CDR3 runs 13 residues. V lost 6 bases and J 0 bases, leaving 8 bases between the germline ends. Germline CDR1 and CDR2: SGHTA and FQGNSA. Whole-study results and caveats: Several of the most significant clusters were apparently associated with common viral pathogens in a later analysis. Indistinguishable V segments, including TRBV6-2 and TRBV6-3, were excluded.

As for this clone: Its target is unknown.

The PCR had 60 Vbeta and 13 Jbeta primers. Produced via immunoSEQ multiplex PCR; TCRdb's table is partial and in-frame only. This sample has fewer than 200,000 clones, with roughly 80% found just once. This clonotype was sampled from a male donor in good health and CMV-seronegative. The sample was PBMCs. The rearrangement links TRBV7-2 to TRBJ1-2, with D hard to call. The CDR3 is CASSPTSNYGYTF. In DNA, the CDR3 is TGTGCCAGCAGTCCAACTTCTAACTATGGCTACACCTTC.